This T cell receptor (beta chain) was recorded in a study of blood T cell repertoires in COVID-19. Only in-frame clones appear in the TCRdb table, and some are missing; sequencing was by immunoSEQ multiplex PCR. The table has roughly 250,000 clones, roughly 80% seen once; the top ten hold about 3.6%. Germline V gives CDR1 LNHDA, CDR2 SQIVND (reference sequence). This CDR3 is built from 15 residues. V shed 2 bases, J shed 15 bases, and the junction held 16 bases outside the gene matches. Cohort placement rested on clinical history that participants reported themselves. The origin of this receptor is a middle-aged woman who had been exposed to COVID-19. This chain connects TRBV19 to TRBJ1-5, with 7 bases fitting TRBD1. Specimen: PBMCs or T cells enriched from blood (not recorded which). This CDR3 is CASSITSGGRPDRHF. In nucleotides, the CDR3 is TGTGCCAGTAGTATAACCTCAGGGGGGAGGCCCGATAGGCATTTT. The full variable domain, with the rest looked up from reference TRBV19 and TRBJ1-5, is DGGITQSPKYLFRKEGQNVTLSCEQNLNHDAMYWYRQDPGQGLRLIYYSQIVNDFQKGDIAEGYSVSREKKESFPLTVTSAQKNPTAFYLCASSITSGGRPDRHFGDGTRLSIL.